The 30 T cell receptor beta chains presented below share a single source sample, sequenced in a study of Graves' ophthalmopathy and Graves' hyperthyroidism. Amplifying from RNA transcripts, the study obtained TCR beta CDR3 regions. The first-round RT-PCR employed HTBI primers together with the Qiagen OneStep RT-PCR kit. A multiplex PCR was then performed as the second round. MiXCR, applied by TCRdb to the multiplex PCR reads, yields one record per CDR3 protein. The data show more than 1,000,000 distinct CDR3 sequences, roughly two fifths seen once. The material sequenced was peripheral blood or thyroid tissue (not recorded which). The receptor set was obtained from an adult man with Graves' hyperthyroidism.

This clonotype was seen once. The chain has TRBV2 and TRBJ2-2, with D possibly being TRBD2 (6 bases). There are 14 residues in the CDR3. V lost 4 bases to trimming and J lost 7 bases, with 13 bases between them. Per the germline V gene, CDR1 is SNHLY and CDR2 is FYNNEI. The CDR3 loop reads CASSAGVGGGELFF. The CDR3 DNA sequence: TGTGCCAGCAGTGCGGGGGTTGGTGGCGGGGAGCTGTTTTTT.

Comments on this clonotype: A much larger clone sits a single nucleotide away, making a read error possible. V is TRBV9 and J is TRBJ1-4; no reliable D call. Germline V gene sequence: CDR1 SGDLS, CDR2 YYNGEE. The CDR3 extends over 14 amino acids. Trimming stripped 6 bases from V and 0 bases from J, with 9 bases between. This chain's CDR3 is CASTGYPTNEKLFF. The CDR3, as DNA: TGTGCCAGCACCGGCTACCCAACTAATGAAAAACTGTTTTTT.

This clonotype was observed once. The chain couples TRBV2 to TRBJ2-7, with D tentatively TRBD1 (6 bases). Trimming left V 6 bases short and J 3 bases short, with 15 bases between. Germline V gene data show CDR1 as SNHLY and CDR2 as FYNNEI. The CDR3 consists of 14 residues. The CDR3: CASSRGLGVYEQYF. DNA for the CDR3: TGTGCCAGCAGCAGGGGTCTAGGAGTCTACGAGCAGTACTTC.

The rearrangement links TRBV12-3 or TRBV12-4 to TRBJ2-5; 7 bases line up with TRBD1. V trimming: 6 bases; J trimming: 2 bases; junction bases outside the gene matches: 6. The CDR3 is 14 residues long. CDR3 coding DNA: TGTGCCAGCAGATCGGACAGGCGACAAGAGACCCAGTACTTC. Its translation is CASRSDRRQETQYF.

Ten or more counts support this clonotype. The V call is TRBV7-2, the J call TRBJ1-2, with 7 bases that match TRBD1. The CDR3 runs 13 residues. In germline, CDR1 is SGHTA, CDR2 FQGNSA. J lost 12 bases, V lost 1 base, and 8 bases had no gene match. The CDR3 reads CASSLGGAGGDTF. In nucleotides, the CDR3 is TGTGCCAGCAGCTTAGGAGGGGCAGGGGGGGACACCTTC.

This clonotype came up many times. V and J are TRBV9 and TRBJ2-6; perhaps D is TRBD1 or TRBD2 (5 bases each). Trimming removed 0 bases from V and 11 bases from J, with 18 bases in between. The CDR3 extends over 16 amino acids. Germline V CDR1 and CDR2: SGDLS, YYNGEE. The CDR3 region is CASSVGSEDWGHVLTF. CDR3 nucleotide sequence: TGTGCCAGCAGCGTAGGTTCGGAGGACTGGGGCCACGTCCTGACTTTC.

This clonotype was counted at least ten times. The V and J genes are TRBV29-1 and TRBJ2-7; 7 nucleotides agree with TRBD2. The germline V gene has CDR1 SQVTM and CDR2 ANQGSEA. This CDR3 is 13 amino acids long. J gave up 2 bases and V 2 bases, and 3 bases lay outside the gene matches. The CDR3 here is CSVETSATYEQYF. In nucleotides, the CDR3 is TGCAGCGTTGAAACTAGCGCCACCTACGAGCAGTACTTC.

In its sample, this clonotype was seen many times. CDR3 nucleotides: TGCAGTGCTAGCTTCGGGACCAAGAACACCGGGGAGCTGTTTTTT. It encodes CSASFGTKNTGELFF. The rearrangement uses TRBV20-1 and TRBJ2-2; possibly TRBD1 or TRBD2 for D (5 bases each). This CDR3 has 15 amino acids. Germline V gene lookup returns CDR1 DFQATT and CDR2 SNEGSKA (reference sequence). V gave up 3 bases and J gave up 1 base, with 12 bases separating them.

This clonotype appeared many times. The chain couples TRBV7-2 to TRBJ1-5; 9 nucleotides align to TRBD1. The V gene's germline CDR1 is SGHTA and CDR2 FQGNSA. The CDR3 consists of 15 residues. Trimming removed 8 bases from V and 4 bases from J; junction bases left unmatched: 9. The CDR3 sequence: CASAKWDRVNQPQHF. CDR3 DNA sequence: TGTGCCAGCGCGAAATGGGACAGGGTAAATCAGCCCCAGCATTTT.

This clonotype appeared a few times. V and J are TRBV2 and TRBJ1-3, with 11 bases lining up with TRBD1. The germline V gene encodes CDR1 SNHLY and CDR2 FYNNEI. With V trimmed by 4 bases and J by 4 bases, 3 bases remained unmatched. CDR3 length: 15 amino acids. The CDR3 sequence is CASSVGQGVGNTIYF. In DNA, the CDR3 is TGTGCCAGCAGTGTGGGACAGGGGGTCGGAAACACCATATATTTT.

Turning to this clonotype: The junction departs from germline at one end; a sequencing error may be responsible. This chain joins TRBV7-8 and TRBJ2-7; tentatively, D is TRBD1 (5 bases). The germline CDR1 and CDR2 sequences are SGHVS and FQNEAQ. CDR3 length: 9 residues. CDR3 in DNA: TGTGCCAGCAGACCCTCGACAGCTTTT. It translates to CASRPSTAF. The full variable domain, completed using reference TRBV7-8 and TRBJ2-7, is GAGVSQSPRYKVAKRGQDVALRCDPISGHVSLFWYQQALGQGPEFLTYFQNEAQLDKSGLPSDRFFAERPEGSVSTLKIQRTQQEDSAVYLCASRPSTAFGPGTRLTVT.

This chain joins TRBV27 and TRBJ2-7; tentatively, D is TRBD1 or TRBD2 (6 bases each). The germline V and J ends were trimmed by 6 bases and 5 bases, with 14 bases remaining between them. This CDR3 region has 13 residues. Germline loops: CDR1 MNHEY, CDR2 SMNVEV (reference sequence). The CDR3 here is CASRWGAADEQYF. The CDR3 nucleotides are TGTGCCAGCAGGTGGGGGGCAGCGGACGAGCAGTACTTC.

This clonotype was picked up one time. This chain connects TRBV20-1 to TRBJ1-4; TRBD1 matches at 12 bases. The CDR3 consists of 13 residues. The trim removed 6 bases at V and 11 bases at J, leaving 7 bases unmatched. Germline lookup yields CDR1 DFQATT and CDR2 SNEGSKA (reference sequence). CDR3 loop: CSAPGTGGAKLFF. The CDR3 DNA reads as TGCAGTGCCCCCGGGACAGGGGGCGCGAAACTGTTTTTT.

This chain uses TRBV20-1 with TRBJ1-5; D is possibly TRBD1 (6 bases). Per the germline V gene, CDR1 is DFQATT and CDR2 is SNEGSKA (reference sequence). The ends were cut back, 2 bases at V and 7 bases at J, with 15 bases in the middle. The CDR3 consists of 14 residues. Here the CDR3 DNA reads TGCAGTGCTAGAAAGACAGGCCTGGGGCAGCCCCAGCATTTT. Amino acids: CSARKTGLGQPQHF.

This clonotype was found a few times. The J gene is TRBJ2-1, the V gene TRBV7-9; TRBD1 is a possible D gene (6 bases). The CDR3 extends over 15 amino acids. V was pared by 5 bases and J by 4 bases, with 15 bases between. Germline-derived CDR1 and CDR2 are SEHNR and FQNEAQ (reference sequence). This chain's CDR3 is CASSLRTETYNEQFF. In DNA, the CDR3 is TGTGCCAGCAGCCTCCGGACAGAAACATACAATGAGCAGTTCTTC.

This clonotype was observed a few times. This chain connects TRBV7-9 to TRBJ2-5; D might be TRBD1 (6 bases). This CDR3 has 12 residues. V lost 5 bases, J lost 9 bases, and 13 bases lay in between. The germline CDR1 and CDR2 sequences are SEHNR and FQNEAQ (reference sequence). This CDR3 is CASSDRQVPQYF. The CDR3 nucleotides are TGTGCCAGCAGCGACCGACAGGTGCCCCAGTACTTC.

This clonotype was counted many times. The chain uses TRBV9 and TRBJ2-7, with a possible D match to TRBD2 (5 bases). The CDR3 extends over 13 amino acids. The germline V gene has CDR1 SGDLS and CDR2 YYNGEE. With 4 bases removed from V and 2 bases from J, the gap between germline ends came to 10 bases. CDR3 amino acids: CASSYDGTYEQYF. The DNA for the CDR3 is TGTGCCAGCAGCTACGACGGGACCTACGAGCAGTACTTC.

The rearrangement links TRBV19 to TRBJ1-5; the match to TRBD1 covers 8 bases. Germline V lookup: CDR1 LNHDA, CDR2 SQIVND (reference sequence). The CDR3 sequence is 18 residues long. V shed 5 bases and J 0 bases; nucleotides not matched to a gene: 12. CDR3 DNA: TGTGCCAGTAGTGCCAGCAGAGGACAGGGACTTAGCAATCAGCCCCAGCATTTT. Translating it yields CASSASRGQGLSNQPQHF.

V is TRBV2 and J is TRBJ1-1, with D maybe TRBD1 (6 bases). The CDR3 sequence is 14 residues long. Germline CDR1 SNHLY, CDR2 FYNNEI. V was clipped by 7 bases and J by 6 bases, with 18 bases between them. CDR3 nucleotides: TGTGCCAGCATCGCGGAGGGGGATCGCGCTGAAGCTTTCTTT. As protein: CASIAEGDRAEAFF.

This clonotype has more than one count but fewer than ten. The chain is built from TRBV12-3 or TRBV12-4 and TRBJ2-7; TRBD2 matches at 9 bases. Unmatched junction bases numbered 10, after V lost 3 bases and J lost 4 bases. The CDR3 loop spans 16 amino acids. The CDR3 nucleotides are TGTGCCAGCAGTTTTAGGGGAGCGGGAGGACAATACGAGCAGTACTTC. Translation: CASSFRGAGGQYEQYF.

The rearrangement uses TRBV20-1 and TRBJ1-2; maybe TRBD1 (6 bases). Germline CDR1 and CDR2: DFQATT and SNEGSKA (reference sequence). The CDR3 runs to 10 residues. Between the trimmed V and J ends, which lost 6 bases and 12 bases, there was a span of 14 bases. The CDR3 sequence is CSASGAGNTF. DNA for the CDR3: TGCAGTGCATCAGGGGCTGGAAACACCTTC.

This clonotype has just one count. Being one base from a much bigger clone, this may be a read error. The chain combines TRBV12-3 or TRBV12-4 with TRBJ1-2; D gene unclear. V lost 2 bases and J 10 bases, leaving 17 bases between the germline ends. CDR3 length: 14 residues. CDR3 bases: TGTGCCAGCAGTTTAAGGACGGAGGGTCAGGACTACACCTTC. Amino acid sequence: CASSLRTEGQDYTF.

The genes are TRBV2 and TRBJ2-6; D is undetermined. The V end lost 4 bases, the J end lost 4 bases, and 11 bases lay between the germline ends. CDR1 is SNHLY and CDR2 is FYNNEI in the germline V gene. The CDR3 runs to 15 residues. CDR3 region: CASSAQNTGANVLTF. As DNA, the CDR3 is TGTGCCAGCAGTGCACAGAACACCGGGGCCAACGTCCTGACTTTC.

This clonotype was observed a handful of times. A read error is possible here, since a much larger clone lies one base away. CDR3 bases: TGCAGTGCTCCGGGGGGGAACGATGGCTACACCTTC. Translation: CSAPGGNDGYTF. The chain employs TRBV20-1 and TRBJ1-2, with D perhaps TRBD1 (5 bases). Germline V gene data show CDR1 as DFQATT and CDR2 as SNEGSKA (reference sequence). The CDR3 extends over 12 amino acids. Trimming removed 5 bases from V and 6 bases from J, with 13 bases in between.

Comment on this clonotype: A much larger clone sits a single nucleotide away, making a read error possible. The V gene is TRBV7-8, the J gene TRBJ2-2; a weak D match, TRBD2 (5 bases). The CDR3 is made up of 14 amino acids. Germline V gene data show CDR1 as SGHVS and CDR2 as FQNEAQ. The CDR3 nucleotides read TGTGCCAGCAGCTTAGTACCGAACACCGGGGAGCTGCTTTTT. This sequence encodes CASSLVPNTGELLF. Looking up the rest from reference TRBV7-8 and TRBJ2-2 gives the full variable domain: GAGVSQSPRYKVAKRGQDVALRCDPISGHVSLFWYQQALGQGPEFLTYFQNEAQLDKSGLPSDRFFAERPEGSVSTLKIQRTQQEDSAVYLCASSLVPNTGELLFGEGSRLTVL.

This clonotype was picked up one time. A much larger clone lies one base from this, so it may be a read error. The genes are TRBV10-3 and TRBJ2-5, with D maybe TRBD2 (6 bases). Trimming took off 10 bases at V and 3 bases at J, with 21 bases between the two ends. The germline V gene encodes CDR1 ENHRY and CDR2 SYGVKD. This CDR3 contains 15 residues. CDR3 sequence (DNA): TGTGCCAGAAGACCGGGGGTTGATCGGAAAGAGACCCAGTACTTC. Its protein is CARRPGVDRKETQYF.

This clonotype was seen a few times. This chain joins TRBV10-3 and TRBJ2-6; D is perhaps TRBD1 or TRBD2 (5 bases each). Germline V gives CDR1 ENHRY, CDR2 SYGVKD. The CDR3 consists of 13 residues. The V end was cut by 3 bases, the J end by 6 bases, with 6 bases between. The CDR3 loop is CAISDGAANVLTF. CDR3 DNA: TGTGCCATCAGTGACGGGGCGGCCAACGTCCTGACTTTC.

This chain joins TRBV18 and TRBJ1-4; D gene unclear. The CDR3 contains 13 residues. Germline V gives CDR1 KGHSH, CDR2 LQKENI. V was pared by 4 bases and J by 5 bases, with 8 bases between. The DNA of the CDR3 is TGTGCCAGCTCACTTACCGGGAATGAAAAACTGTTTTTT. Amino acids: CASSLTGNEKLFF. The full variable domain, completed using reference TRBV18 and TRBJ1-4, is NAGVMQNPRHLVRRRGQEARLRCSPMKGHSHVYWYRQLPEEGLKFMVYLQKENIIDESGMPKERFSAEFPKEGPSILRIQQVVRGDSAAYFCASSLTGNEKLFFGSGTQLSVL.

This clonotype has a count of ten or more. The genes are TRBV7-2 and TRBJ2-5, with TRBD2 matching 8 bases. CDR1 and CDR2 from the germline V gene are SGHTA and FQGNSA. This CDR3 has 15 residues. The V and J ends lost 2 bases and 5 bases, in that order; junction bases with no gene match: 7. The CDR3: CASSLTSGGGETQYF. Here the CDR3 DNA reads TGTGCCAGCAGCTTAACAAGCGGGGGAGGGGAGACCCAGTACTTC.

This clonotype was detected ten times or more. This chain joins TRBV7-2 and TRBJ1-5, with D hard to call. CDR1 SGHTA and CDR2 FQGNSA come from the germline V gene. Between the trimmed V and J ends, which lost 0 bases and 0 bases, there was a span of 12 bases. The CDR3 has 17 residues. The CDR3 DNA sequence: TGTGCCAGCAGCTTAGCCACAAGAGCATATAGCAATCAGCCCCAGCATTTT. Translated: CASSLATRAYSNQPQHF.